Listed below are T cell receptor beta chains from one sample, sequenced in a study of T cells after yellow fever vaccination. In TCRdb, the 5' RACE reads were re-called with MiXCR into one record per CDR3 protein. The sample contains around 530,000 distinct CDR3 sequences, less than 20% of which appear only once. Material: PBMCs, obtained 4 to 6 days after the first yellow fever vaccination. These receptors were collected from a young man who received the YFV17D yellow fever vaccine. Each CDR3 is given with its conserved first and last residue. The D gene is left open where the match is weak.

V gene	D gene	J gene	CDR3 protein
TRBV7-2	-	TRBJ2-7	CASSGQSYEQYF
TRBV4-3	-	TRBJ2-3	CASSPVDTDTQYF
TRBV9	-	TRBJ2-1	CASSVDIAYNEQFF
TRBV5-1	-	TRBJ1-1	CASSSGPTSTEAFF
TRBV25-1	-	TRBJ1-1	CASIPGFGEAFF
TRBV4-1	-	TRBJ1-6	CASSPDSKDSPLHF
TRBV12-3/TRBV12-4	-	TRBJ1-1	CASQYEMDTEAFF
TRBV20-1	-	TRBJ1-2	CSARVRGGSYGYTF
TRBV12-3/TRBV12-4	-	TRBJ1-6	CASRFETVFNSPLHF
TRBV6-5	TRBD1	TRBJ1-2	CASSTGTGEGYGYTF
TRBV5-1	-	TRBJ1-3	CASSFGTQFSGNTIYF
TRBV12-3/TRBV12-4	TRBD1	TRBJ2-7	CASRETGTGYEQYF
TRBV7-9	-	TRBJ2-3	CASTSTLRQGRTDTQYF
TRBV10-1	-	TRBJ2-3	CASSQTGTTDTDTQYF